The 24 T cell receptor beta chains given below trace back to one sample, sequenced in a study of T cells in Graves' hyperthyroidism and ophthalmopathy. There were TCR beta CDR3 regions amplified from RNA transcripts. The HTBI primer set was used in a first-round RT-PCR of the TCR CDR3. One entry per CDR3 protein, called by TCRdb with MiXCR from the multiplex PCR reads. This table holds 500,000 to 550,000 distinct CDR3 sequences, about 20% found once. The sequencing sample was made of blood. These receptors all come from a man aged 35-49 years with Graves' ophthalmopathy.

In its sample, this clonotype was seen many times. The V gene is TRBV28, the J gene TRBJ1-2; D ambiguous. The CDR3 is 13 residues long. Per the germline V gene, CDR1 is MDHEN and CDR2 is SYDVKM. Trimming stripped 4 bases from V and 6 bases from J, with 12 bases between. The CDR3 DNA is TGTGCCAGCAGTTCCTACGAGGAAGATGGCTACACCTTC. It codes for CASSSYEEDGYTF.

This clonotype was seen at least ten times. V gene TRBV2 combines with J gene TRBJ1-2; D call uncertain. The germline V gene encodes CDR1 SNHLY and CDR2 FYNNEI. Trimming removed 11 bases at V and 7 bases at J, with 14 bases between. The CDR3 covers 11 residues. The CDR3 coding sequence is TGTGCCTCCTTCACGGGGTTTGGCTACACCTTC. This gives the protein CASFTGFGYTF.

A few counts support this clonotype. The chain uses TRBV29-1 and TRBJ1-1; 7 positions match TRBD1. The V gene's germline CDR1 is SQVTM and CDR2 ANQGSEA. The CDR3 is made up of 12 amino acids. J lost 0 bases, V lost 6 bases, and 1 base had no gene match. The CDR3 DNA follows: TGCAGCGTACAGGGGATGAACACTGAAGCTTTCTTT. It is translated as CSVQGMNTEAFF.

The CDR3 bases are TGCTCCGCCGCTACCGGGTACCGAGAGACCCAGTACTTC. This codes for CSAATGYRETQYF. This rearrangement joins TRBV29-1 to TRBJ2-5, with D unresolved. The CDR3 extends over 13 amino acids. Germline V lookup: CDR1 SQVTM, CDR2 ANQGSEA.

This clonotype was picked up many times. The chain couples TRBV20-1 to TRBJ2-5, with 11 bases identical to TRBD2. The CDR3 spans 18 residues. V lost 0 bases and J lost 2; bases outside the gene matches: 11. Germline CDR1 DFQATT, CDR2 SNEGSKA (reference sequence). In nucleotides, the CDR3 is TGCAGTGCTAGAGATTCTCTAGCGGGAGGCTGGGCACAAGAGACCCAGTACTTC. It encodes CSARDSLAGGWAQETQYF.

The chain carries TRBV5-1 and TRBJ2-5; D is possibly TRBD1 (5 bases). CDR3 length: 14 amino acids. Trimming removed 4 bases at V and 2 bases at J, with 12 bases between. The germline gives CDR1 SGHRS, CDR2 YFSETQ. CDR3 nucleotide sequence: TGCGCCAGCAGCCAGGGTAGAGGACAAGAGACCCAGTACTTC. This translates into CASSQGRGQETQYF.

The V and J genes are TRBV3-1 and TRBJ2-2; TRBD2 is a possible D gene (7 bases). V was cut by 1 base and J by 3 bases, with 12 bases left in between. The CDR3 length is 16 residues. The germline CDR1 and CDR2 sequences are LGHDT and YNNKEL (reference sequence). CDR3: CASSQGKGGDTGELFF. The CDR3 DNA reads TGTGCCAGCAGCCAAGGCAAAGGGGGGGACACCGGGGAGCTGTTTTTT.

This chain uses TRBV27 with TRBJ1-6, with 9 bases that match TRBD1. J lost 0 bases, V lost 3 bases, and 6 bases had no gene match. Germline V gene data show CDR1 as MNHEY and CDR2 as SMNVEV (reference sequence). The CDR3 is 18 amino acids. The CDR3 DNA is TGTGCCAGCAGTTTCAGCCCGGGACAGGGCTCCTATAATTCACCCCTCCACTTT. Its translation is CASSFSPGQGSYNSPLHF.

The chain has TRBV4-1 and TRBJ2-3; no reliable D call. Trimming stripped 0 bases from V and 0 bases from J, with 19 bases between. The germline gives CDR1 MGHRA, CDR2 YSYEKL. This CDR3 is built from 19 residues. The CDR3 region is CASSQEGPGIGSSTDTQYF. CDR3 DNA: TGCGCCAGCAGCCAAGAAGGTCCCGGAATAGGGTCTAGCACAGATACGCAGTATTTT.

This clonotype showed up just a few times. The V call is TRBV7-9, the J call TRBJ1-2; D may be TRBD1 (6 bases). V lost 8 bases, J lost 8 bases, and 18 bases lay in between. CDR1 is SEHNR, CDR2 FQNEAQ, per germline (reference sequence). The CDR3 is 13 amino acids. CDR3 nucleotides: TGTGCCAGCGGAGGACAGAAGATGGTGGGCTACACCTTC. It yields the protein CASGGQKMVGYTF.

The gene calls are TRBV20-1 and TRBJ1-6; weak D call: TRBD1 (5 bases). CDR3 size: 15 residues. The germline CDR1 and CDR2 sequences are DFQATT and SNEGSKA (reference sequence). V lost 6 bases and J lost 7, with 19 bases in between. The CDR3 here is CSAQLSGNSNSPLHF. DNA for the CDR3: TGCAGTGCCCAACTTTCAGGGAATAGCAATTCACCCCTCCACTTT.

This clonotype is a singleton in its sample. This chain uses TRBV19 with TRBJ2-4; no clear D gene. CDR3 length: 14 amino acids. The germline CDR1 and CDR2 sequences are LNHDA and SQIVND (reference sequence). Trimming cost V 7 bases and J 0 bases, with 10 bases left between them. The CDR3 sequence: CASKPTLAKNIQYF. In DNA form, the CDR3 reads TGTGCCAGTAAACCAACCCTAGCCAAAAACATTCAGTACTTC.

This clonotype appeared a single time. The rearrangement links TRBV30 to TRBJ1-1, with 7 bases aligning to TRBD1. From germline, CDR1 is GTSNPN and CDR2 SVGIG (reference sequence). The CDR3 is 16 amino acids. J gave up 1 base and V 3 bases, and 11 bases lay outside the gene matches. CDR3: CAWRVRPRTGNTEAFF. The CDR3 nucleotides are TGTGCCTGGAGGGTACGCCCTCGGACAGGGAACACTGAAGCTTTCTTT.

The rearrangement uses TRBV15 and TRBJ2-7; 7 bases line up with TRBD2. With 0 bases clipped from V and 3 bases from J, the junction kept 5 bases outside the gene matches. CDR1 LNHNV and CDR2 YYDKDF come from the germline V gene (reference sequence). The CDR3 contains 15 residues. Here the CDR3 DNA reads TGTGCCACCAGCAGAGATCGGGCGGGAGTCTACGAGCAGTACTTC. The encoded protein is CATSRDRAGVYEQYF. Full variable domain (outside the CDR3, taken from reference TRBV15 and TRBJ2-7): DAMVIQNPRYQVTQFGKPVTLSCSQTLNHNVMYWYQQKSSQAPKLLFHYYDKDFNNEADTPDNFQSRRPNTSFCFLDIRSPGLGDTAMYLCATSRDRAGVYEQYFGPGTRLTVT.

This clonotype was recorded at least ten times. V gene TRBV2 combines with J gene TRBJ1-2, with D tentatively TRBD1 (6 bases). Germline V gene sequence: CDR1 SNHLY, CDR2 FYNNEI. The ends were cut back, 5 bases at V and 3 bases at J, with 10 bases in the middle. This CDR3 region has 13 residues. This CDR3 is CASSPGQYYGYTF. CDR3 nucleotides: TGTGCCAGCAGTCCAGGACAGTACTATGGCTACACCTTC. Full variable domain (missing parts from reference TRBV2 and TRBJ1-2): EPEVTQTPSHQVTQMGQEVILRCVPISNHLYFYWYRQILGQKVEFLVSFYNNEISEKSEIFDDQFSVERPDGSNFTLKIRSTKLEDSAMYFCASSPGQYYGYTFGSGTRLTVV.

The rearrangement links TRBV7-9 to TRBJ1-2; no clear D gene. CDR3 length: 17 amino acids. V lost 4 bases and J lost 0, with 18 bases in between. Germline CDR1 reads SEHNR; CDR2 reads FQNEAQ (reference sequence). The CDR3 coding sequence is TGTGCCAGCAGCTCAATATGGGCCCTTACAGCTAACTATGGCTACACCTTC. Translating it yields CASSSIWALTANYGYTF.

This clonotype was seen repeatedly, ten times or more. The J gene is TRBJ2-2, the V gene TRBV12-3 or TRBV12-4, with a tentative D call TRBD2 (6 bases). The CDR3 runs to 18 residues. Trimming cost V 5 bases and J 4 bases, with 23 bases left between them. This CDR3 reads CASSTSPGLNAVTGELFF. The CDR3 DNA reads as TGTGCCAGCAGTACTAGCCCCGGACTCAACGCCGTCACCGGGGAGCTGTTTTTT.

This clonotype was detected only a few times. This sequence joins TRBV7-2 and TRBJ2-1, with 9 bases aligning to TRBD2. The V and J ends lost 7 bases and 9 bases, in that order; junction bases with no gene match: 13. The CDR3 extends over 15 amino acids. Germline V gives CDR1 SGHTA, CDR2 FQGNSA. The CDR3 DNA follows: TGTGCCAGCAAGTCGCTCGCGGGGGGGGAGGGTGAGCAGTTCTTC. Protein product: CASKSLAGGEGEQFF.

This chain uses TRBV28 with TRBJ1-5; D is undetermined. Deletions cut 8 bases from V and 4 bases from J, with 21 bases between. Per germline, CDR1 MDHEN and CDR2 SYDVKM. There are 16 residues in the CDR3. CDR3 DNA sequence: TGTGCCAGCCAATTCCGCCAAGGAGGGATGAATCAGCCCCAGCATTTT. This gives the protein CASQFRQGGMNQPQHF.

The chain uses TRBV5-1 and TRBJ2-7, with 8 positions matching TRBD1. CDR1 and CDR2 (germline): SGHRS, YFSETQ. The V gene end was trimmed by 5 bases and the J gene end by 2 bases; junction bases not matched to a gene: 6. This CDR3 comprises 14 residues. The CDR3 loop is CASRSGTGPYEQYF. The CDR3 nucleotides are TGCGCCAGCAGATCCGGGACAGGCCCCTACGAGCAGTACTTC. Supplemented by reference TRBV5-1 and TRBJ2-7, the full variable domain reads KAGVTQTPRYLIKTRGQQVTLSCSPISGHRSVSWYQQTPGQGLQFLFEYFSETQRNKGNFPGRFSGRQFSNSRSEMNVSTLELGDSALYLCASRSGTGPYEQYFGPGTRLTVT.

This clonotype was detected many times. The genes are TRBV3-1 and TRBJ1-4, with unresolved D. The V and J ends lost 0 bases and 7 bases respectively, with 12 bases between them. Germline-derived CDR1 and CDR2 are LGHDT and YNNKEL (reference sequence). The CDR3 contains 15 residues. Written as DNA, the CDR3 is TGTGCCAGCAGCCAAGAATATCCAAGGACTGAAAAACTGTTTTTT. Protein product: CASSQEYPRTEKLFF.

This clonotype was detected many times. The chain uses TRBV7-6 and TRBJ2-2; TRBD2 matches 8 bases. Germline V gene data show CDR1 as SGHVS and CDR2 as FNYEAQ. CDR3 size: 17 residues. V dropped 7 bases and J dropped 5; count of bases not matched to a gene: 15. The CDR3, as DNA: TGTGCCAGCAACCATCTAGCGGGCGGGGGTTTTACCGGGGAGCTGTTTTTT. Its protein product is CASNHLAGGGFTGELFF.

The rearrangement joins TRBV11-1 to TRBJ2-7, with TRBD2 matching over 7 bases. Trimming cost V 3 bases and J 0 bases; bases outside gene matches: 5. The V gene's germline CDR1 is SGHAT and CDR2 FQDESV (reference sequence). The CDR3 runs 15 residues. CDR3: CASSLGGSLSYEQYF. The CDR3 bases are TGTGCCAGCAGCTTGGGCGGGAGCCTCTCCTACGAGCAGTACTTC.

The sample holds a few counts of this clonotype. The V call is TRBV4-1, the J call TRBJ2-7; D is unresolved. The CDR3 covers 13 residues. CDR1 and CDR2 (germline): MGHRA, YSYEKL. V dropped 0 bases and J dropped 8 bases, with 11 bases sitting between them. The CDR3 sequence is CASSQDIGGQQYF. In DNA, the CDR3 is TGCGCCAGCAGCCAAGATATAGGTGGACAGCAGTACTTC.